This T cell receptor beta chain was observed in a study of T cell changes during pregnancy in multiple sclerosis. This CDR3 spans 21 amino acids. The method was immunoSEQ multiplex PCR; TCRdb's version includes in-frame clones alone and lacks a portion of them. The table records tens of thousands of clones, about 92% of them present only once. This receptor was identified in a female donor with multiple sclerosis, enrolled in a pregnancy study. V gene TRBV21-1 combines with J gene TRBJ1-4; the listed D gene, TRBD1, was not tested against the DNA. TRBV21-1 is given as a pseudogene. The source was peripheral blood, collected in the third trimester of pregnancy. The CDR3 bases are TGTGCCAGCAGCAAAGCATCGAAGACTTCCAGGGGGATCGGCTCTAATGAAAAACTGTTTTTT. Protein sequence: CASSKASKTSRGIGSNEKLFF.